Shown below are 5 T cell receptor beta chains from a single sample sequenced in a study of identical twins. TCRdb recomputed calls from the 5' RACE reads with MiXCR, one row per CDR3 protein. The sample has 640,000 or so distinct CDR3 sequences, around 6% seen once. Source material: naive T cells sorted from blood. The source of these receptors is a man younger than 35 in good health.

This clonotype was found a few times. The chain has TRBV5-1 and TRBJ2-1; TRBD1 aligns across 10 bases. The CDR3 runs 16 residues. With V trimmed by 0 bases and J by 6 bases, 6 bases remained unmatched. The germline gives CDR1 SGHRS, CDR2 YFSETQ. The CDR3 is CASSLEGTGVTNEQFF. CDR3 coding DNA: TGCGCCAGCAGCTTGGAGGGGACAGGGGTCACCAATGAGCAGTTCTTC.

This clonotype came up many times. V usage is TRBV29-1 and J usage is TRBJ2-3; D is uncertain. V was shortened by 8 bases and J by 0 bases, with 12 bases between the two germline ends. The germline gives CDR1 SQVTM, CDR2 ANQGSEA. CDR3 size: 13 residues. CDR3 sequence reads: CSLKAVSTDTQYF. CDR3 DNA sequence: TGCAGCCTGAAGGCGGTTAGCACAGATACGCAGTATTTT.

This sequence joins TRBV20-1 and TRBJ2-3; TRBD2 agrees at 13 bases. Germline-derived CDR1 and CDR2 are DFQATT and SNEGSKA (reference sequence). V dropped 2 bases and J dropped 4; count of bases not matched to a gene: 6. The CDR3 totals 16 residues. CDR3 loop: CSARYGLAGVSDTQYF. The DNA of the CDR3 is TGCAGTGCTAGATACGGACTAGCGGGGGTTTCAGATACGCAGTATTTT.

The J gene is TRBJ1-1, the V gene TRBV7-2; tentative D call: TRBD1 (5 bases). The V end lost 1 base, the J end lost 4 bases, and 10 bases lay between the germline ends. Per germline, CDR1 SGHTA and CDR2 FQGNSA. The CDR3 consists of 14 residues. The CDR3 coding sequence is TGTGCCAGCAGCTTAGAGGGGAGACTCACTGAAGCTTTCTTT. Encoded protein: CASSLEGRLTEAFF.

This clonotype was counted a few times. The chain combines TRBV6-1 with TRBJ2-7, with 10 bases fitting TRBD1. V dropped 4 bases and J dropped 7; count of bases not matched to a gene: 4. Germline loops: CDR1 MNHNS, CDR2 SASEGT. The CDR3 covers 13 residues. In DNA, the CDR3 is TGTGCCAGCAGTGGACAGGGGGCCTGGGAGCAGTACTTC. It translates to CASSGQGAWEQYF.